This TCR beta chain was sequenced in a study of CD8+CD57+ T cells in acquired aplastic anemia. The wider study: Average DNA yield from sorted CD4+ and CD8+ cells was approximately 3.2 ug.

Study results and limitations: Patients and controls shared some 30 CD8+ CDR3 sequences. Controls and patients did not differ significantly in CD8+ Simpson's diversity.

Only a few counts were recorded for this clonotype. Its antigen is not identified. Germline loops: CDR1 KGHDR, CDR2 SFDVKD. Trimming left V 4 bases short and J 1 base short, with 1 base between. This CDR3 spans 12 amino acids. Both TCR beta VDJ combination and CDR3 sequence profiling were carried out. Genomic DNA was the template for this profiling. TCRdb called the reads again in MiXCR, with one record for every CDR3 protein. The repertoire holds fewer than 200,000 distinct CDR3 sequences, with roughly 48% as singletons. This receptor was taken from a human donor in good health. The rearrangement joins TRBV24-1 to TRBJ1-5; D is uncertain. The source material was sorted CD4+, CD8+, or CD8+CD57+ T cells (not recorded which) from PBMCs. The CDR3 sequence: CATSESNQPQHF. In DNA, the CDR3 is TGTGCCACCAGTGAAAGCAATCAGCCCCAGCATTTT.